The entry below describes one TCR beta chain. Following a re-call of the 5' RACE reads, TCRdb has one entry per CDR3 protein and lacks DNA. The sample data list under 150,000 distinct CDR3 sequences. Germline V lookup: CDR1 SGHRS, CDR2 YFSETQ. This CDR3 comprises 14 residues. Total RNA was isolated from whole blood without T cell sorting. These data are taken from a study of monozygotic twins with inflammatory bowel disease. The chain employs TRBV5-1 and TRBJ2-1; absent DNA, TCRdb's TRBD1 call cannot be checked. The specimen was blood. The receptor was isolated from a human donor with ulcerative colitis or Crohn's disease, or a healthy co-twin of an affected twin (not recorded which). CDR3 sequence: CASSMGQGYNEQFF.